The 15 T cell receptor beta chains presented below share a single source sample, sequenced in a study of blood T cell repertoires in COVID-19 (dated by TCRdb to 2018 to 2021). The library was prepared using the immunoSEQ multiplex PCR assay. The source is immuneACCESS, and TCRdb retained only in-frame sequences with V and J called. Part of the clones is not carried over; for the studies checked, unresolved V genes explain less than half of this, and the remainder is unexplained. The sample includes some 700,000 clones, with 85% to 90% observed a single time. Jointly, the top ten make up around 0.3% of the sample. Material for sequencing was peripheral blood. The source is a woman younger than 30 with acute or convalescent COVID-19.

The chain has TRBV7-6 and TRBJ1-1; 9 positions agree with TRBD1. This CDR3 comprises 16 residues. The J segment lost 3 bases and the V segment lost 5 bases, leaving 10 bases of the junction unmatched. The germline V gene encodes CDR1 SGHVS and CDR2 FNYEAQ. The CDR3 loop is CASSPEAGTGHTEAFF. Here the CDR3 DNA reads TGTGCCAGCAGCCCTGAAGCCGGGACAGGGCACACTGAAGCTTTCTTT.

V usage is TRBV7-8 and J usage is TRBJ1-2, with 7 positions matching TRBD1. CDR1 is SGHVS and CDR2 is FQNEAQ in the germline V gene. The CDR3 contains 11 residues. Trimming took 6 bases from V and 8 from J; bases not matched to a gene: 3. The CDR3 reads CASSRDSGYTF. The CDR3 nucleotides are TGTGCCAGCAGTAGGGACAGCGGCTACACCTTC.

The chain uses TRBV5-5 and TRBJ2-5, with 11 bases fitting TRBD2. J lost 5 bases, V lost 3 bases, and 3 bases had no gene match. The CDR3 covers 14 residues. Germline values: CDR1 SGHKS, CDR2 YYEKEE (reference sequence). The DNA for the CDR3 is TGTGCCAGCAGCTCTAGCGGGGGGAGGGAGACCCAGTACTTC. It translates to CASSSSGGRETQYF.

The rearrangement uses TRBV7-9 and TRBJ2-7; the match to TRBD1 covers 10 bases. CDR3 size: 15 residues. With V trimmed by 4 bases and J by 5 bases, 8 bases remained unmatched. Germline V lookup: CDR1 SEHNR, CDR2 FQNEAQ (reference sequence). The DNA for the CDR3 is TGTGCCAGCAGCTGGGGACAGGGGACGGGCGACGAGCAGTACTTC. Protein: CASSWGQGTGDEQYF.

CDR3 protein: CASSERALLGNEQFF. CDR3 bases: TGTGCCAGCAGTGAGCGCGCCCTTCTCGGAAATGAGCAGTTCTTC. V and J are TRBV27 and TRBJ2-1, with no clear D. V lost 5 bases and J lost 7, with 18 bases in between. This CDR3 spans 15 amino acids. Germline-derived CDR1 and CDR2 are MNHEY and SMNVEV (reference sequence).

Note on this clone: One end of the junction fails to match germline, which may point to a read error. The chain has TRBV5-4 and TRBJ1-2; D uncertain. This CDR3 has 14 amino acids. CDR1 is SGHNT, CDR2 YYREEE, per germline (reference sequence). CDR3 residues: CASSPSGGRYAYTF. The CDR3, as DNA: TGTGCCAGCAGCCCGTCGGGAGGACGCTATGCCTACACCTTC.

The V gene is TRBV6-5, the J gene TRBJ1-2; D is uncertain. Trimming took off 3 bases at V and 4 bases at J, with 9 bases between the two ends. CDR1 is MNHEY, CDR2 SVGAGI, per germline. The length of the CDR3 is 13 residues. CDR3 region: CASSYGRSYGYTF. For the CDR3, the DNA is TGTGCCAGCAGTTATGGTCGGAGCTATGGCTACACCTTC.

The chain uses TRBV5-5 and TRBJ1-1; 8 nucleotides agree with TRBD1. After removal of 4 bases from V and 4 bases from J, the junction contained 9 bases not matched to a gene. This CDR3 is 15 amino acids long. The germline V gene encodes CDR1 SGHKS and CDR2 YYEKEE (reference sequence). The CDR3 sequence: CASSQERTGGTEAFF. Here the CDR3 DNA reads TGTGCCAGCAGCCAAGAACGAACAGGGGGCACTGAAGCTTTCTTT.

This clone was picked up one time. V and J are TRBV6-4 and TRBJ2-1, with TRBD2 matching over 8 bases. Germline-derived CDR1 and CDR2 are MRHNA and SNTAGT. There are 15 residues in the CDR3. V was pared by 3 bases and J by 7 bases, with 8 bases of the junction left unmatched. This chain's CDR3 is CASSEEVAGWNEQFF. In DNA form, the CDR3 reads TGTGCCAGCAGTGAGGAGGTAGCGGGGTGGAATGAGCAGTTCTTC.

This rearrangement joins TRBV9 to TRBJ1-2; TRBD1 matches 11 bases. There are 14 residues in the CDR3. Germline CDR1 is SGDLS and CDR2 is YYNGEE. Germline trimming cut 7 bases from V and 6 bases from J; bases unmatched to any gene: 8. The chain's CDR3 is CASGRTGGFDGYTF. The CDR3 nucleotides are TGTGCCAGCGGTAGGACAGGGGGCTTTGATGGCTACACCTTC. The full variable domain, its missing parts supplied by reference TRBV9 and TRBJ1-2, is DSGVTQTPKHLITATGQRVTLRCSPRSGDLSVYWYQQSLDQGLQFLIQYYNGEERAKGNILERFSAQQFPDLHSELNLSSLELGDSALYFCASGRTGGFDGYTFGSGTRLTVV.

This clone was seen a handful of times. The V call is TRBV6-5, the J call TRBJ1-6; 9 bases map to TRBD1. CDR1 is MNHEY and CDR2 is SVGAGI in the germline V gene. The length of the CDR3 is 15 residues. V shed 6 bases, J shed 10 bases, and the junction held 10 bases outside the gene matches. The CDR3: CASRKPGQGGSPLHF. Written as DNA, the CDR3 is TGTGCCAGCAGGAAGCCGGGACAGGGCGGGTCACCCCTCCACTTT.

There are a few counts of this clone. The rearrangement links TRBV7-2 to TRBJ1-4; no clear D gene. Germline-derived CDR1 and CDR2 are SGHTA and FQGNSA. V gave up 5 bases and J gave up 7 bases, with 17 bases separating them. The CDR3 contains 15 residues. The CDR3 reads CASSKVIGRGEKLFF. CDR3 DNA: TGTGCCAGCAGCAAAGTAATAGGTCGGGGTGAAAAACTGTTTTTT.

The CDR3 bases are TGCGCCAGCAGCCCAGGGGCCCCGAACACTGAAGCTTTCTTT. It is translated as CASSPGAPNTEAFF. This chain connects TRBV5-1 to TRBJ1-1, with D tentatively TRBD1 (6 bases). Trimming removed 4 bases from V and 1 base from J, with 11 bases in between. The CDR3 spans 14 residues. Germline V gives CDR1 SGHRS, CDR2 YFSETQ. Combining the CDR3 with reference TRBV5-1 and TRBJ1-1 gives the whole variable domain KAGVTQTPRYLIKTRGQQVTLSCSPISGHRSVSWYQQTPGQGLQFLFEYFSETQRNKGNFPGRFSGRQFSNSRSEMNVSTLELGDSALYLCASSPGAPNTEAFFGQGTRLTVV.

CDR3 residues: CASSSGLSSYNEQFF. Written as DNA, the CDR3 is TGTGCCAGCAGCTCGGGACTCAGCTCCTACAATGAGCAGTTCTTC. The rearrangement joins TRBV7-2 to TRBJ2-1, with D maybe TRBD2 (6 bases). Deletions cut 4 bases from V and 0 bases from J, with 10 bases between. Germline loops: CDR1 SGHTA, CDR2 FQGNSA. CDR3 length: 15 amino acids.

This chain uses TRBV10-3 with TRBJ1-6; D is unclear. Germline CDR1 and CDR2: ENHRY and SYGVKD. Trimming shortened V by 8 bases and J by 2 bases, and 10 bases separated the two germline ends. CDR3 length equals 14 residues. Written as DNA, the CDR3 is TGTGCCATCCGTGGGGAGACCTATAATTCACCCCTCCACTTT. This codes for CAIRGETYNSPLHF.